Presented here are 3 T cell receptor beta chains from one specimen sequenced in a study of T cell changes during pregnancy in multiple sclerosis. Method: immunoSEQ multiplex PCR; TCRdb's copy keeps in-frame clones and lacks some. This table has more than 65,000 clones, under 95% appearing once. The specimen was CD4+ T cells from peripheral blood mononuclear cells, collected before pregnancy. The receptors here all came from a female donor with multiple sclerosis, enrolled in a pregnancy study.

The gene calls are TRBV6-5 and TRBJ2-7, with TRBD2 identical over 10 bases. Unmatched junction bases numbered 3, after V lost 2 bases and J lost 2 bases. CDR1 MNHEY and CDR2 SVGAGI come from the germline V gene. CDR3 length: 15 residues. CDR3 sequence (DNA): TGTGCCAGCAGTTACGCTAGCGGGGGCCCCTACGAGCAGTACTTC. Translating it yields CASSYASGGPYEQYF.

The chain uses TRBV6-5 and TRBJ2-6, with 9 nucleotides matching TRBD1. Germline assignment: CDR1 MNHEY and CDR2 SVGAGI. After removal of 6 bases from V and 11 bases from J, the junction contained 8 bases not matched to a gene. The CDR3 is 14 residues long. CDR3 DNA sequence: TGTGCCAGCAGAACGATGGACAGGGGCTACGTCCTGACTTTC. This translates into CASRTMDRGYVLTF.

The chain is built from TRBV28 and TRBJ1-5, with 7 bases matching TRBD1. The CDR3 totals 16 residues. J lost 3 bases, V lost 3 bases, and 8 bases had no gene match. Germline V gives CDR1 MDHEN, CDR2 SYDVKM. The CDR3 DNA sequence: TGTGCCAGCAGTTTCCTCGGGGACAGTAACAATCAGCCCCAGCATTTT. The encoded protein is CASSFLGDSNNQPQHF.